This T cell receptor beta chain is from a study of monozygotic twins with inflammatory bowel disease. Germline V gene sequence: CDR1 SGHRS, CDR2 YFSETQ. The CDR3 extends over 19 amino acids. TCRdb reprocessed the 5' RACE reads and keeps a single row for each CDR3 protein, giving no DNA. This listing includes fewer than 350,000 distinct CDR3 sequences. This TCR derives from a human donor with ulcerative colitis or Crohn's disease, or a healthy co-twin of an affected twin (not recorded which). J is TRBJ1-1 and V is TRBV5-1; TCRdb calls TRBD1, which cannot be checked without DNA. The sequencing input was blood. CDR3 in amino acids: CASSLVRRGIGQGVSEAFF.